This section outlines one T cell receptor beta chain sequence together with its context. This clone was seen once. Its antigen target is currently unknown. Base-call qualities are not available, and no considerably larger clone is one nucleotide away. The immunoSEQ Assay, a bias-controlled multiplex PCR, was used to amplify TCRbeta CDR3 regions from genomic DNA. On the study's bioinformatics: Within the assay, amplification of reference gene primers was used to estimate how many nucleated cells each sample contained. To quantify the absolute abundance of each unique TCRbeta CDR3 rearrangement, sequence reads were collapsed and filtered. For each sample, productive Simpson clonality was calculated as the square root of Simpson's diversity index over productive rearrangements. TCRdb mirrors the immuneACCESS table, restricted to in-frame sequences. Some clones are absent from its copies; in checked studies, under half trace to an unresolved V gene, and the reason for the others is unknown. The D gene and trimming were derived from the DNA, and the V and J assignments and clone size from that table. Across this sample there are about 200,000 clones, with around 75% seen only once. In total, the top ten clones hold less than 7% of the sample.

CDR1 and CDR2, looked up from the germline V gene, are SGDLS and YYNGEE. V and J are trimmed by 3 bases and 6 bases, and the gene matches miss 9 bases of the junction. The CDR3 goes from the cysteine to the phenylalanine over 15 residues. Only the CDR3 region is kept as DNA, spanning 45 bases read in frame from base 1. This sample was taken from a study of blood T cell repertoires in COVID-19 (TCRdb year 2020). In terms of the full investigation: The collaborator samples originated in the United States, Italy and Spain and spanned the acute and convalescent phases of COVID-19. The samples were drawn from two sources: the first 160 participants of the ongoing ImmuneRACE study, and 1,200 or so subjects contributed by 6 global collaborators. Subjects who had been exposed to COVID-19, were actively infected with it, or had recovered from it provided the deeply sampled blood TCRbeta repertoires that made up the dataset. A de-identified subject ID, COVID-19 status, age in years and sex were almost always included in the sample metadata. The material from the prospective study consisted of cDNA or gDNA derived from T cells, B-cell-depleted T cells, or PBMCs. Where available, HLA class I and class II types were obtained from metadata supplied by the sample provider rather than from assay-based typing. The repertoires were released in a freely available public database intended as a resource for research on the immune response to SARS-CoV-2. What the authors observed across the whole study: The quantity of clinical and demographic metadata differed by source and by participant and was supplied without curation.

At one collaborating source in Seattle, patients were enrolled during active infection and were followed longitudinally through the course of disease. Collaborating institutions collected whole blood in K2EDTA tubes following their own protocols. For TCRbeta analysis, collaborators shipped samples in one of three forms: frozen whole blood, isolated PBMCs, or DNA extracted from either of those sample types. The V and J genes are TRBV9 and TRBJ1-2, and 9 bases in between align with TRBD1. The source is a woman in her 40s with COVID-19, enrolled during active disease. Sample: peripheral blood. The bases are TGTGCCAGCAGCGCCGACGGGACAGGGATCGATGGCTACACCTTC. Its protein product is CASSADGTGIDGYTF.